This entry lists 15 T cell receptor beta chains sequenced from one sample in a study of T cell repertoires in ileal Crohn's disease. Here immunoSEQ multiplex PCR was the method, and the copy in TCRdb shows in-frame clones only, minus some. The table has under 2,500 clones, around 89% seen once. Time point meaning: neoterminal ileum biopsy at postoperative endoscopy, about 6 months after surgery. Sequenced sample: ileal tissue. Receptor source: an adult with Crohn's disease.

The rearrangement uses TRBV9 and TRBJ2-2; possibly TRBD2 for D (6 bases). The germline V gene encodes CDR1 SGDLS and CDR2 YYNGEE. The CDR3 covers 16 residues. V gave up 6 bases and J gave up 0 bases, with 15 bases separating them. The CDR3 reads CASTKAGGTNTGELFF. The CDR3 DNA sequence: TGTGCCAGCACCAAGGCCGGCGGGACGAACACCGGGGAGCTGTTTTTT.

This chain uses TRBV29-1 with TRBJ2-7; TRBD1 agrees at 8 bases. The length of the CDR3 is 16 residues. The V segment lost 3 bases and the J segment 1 base; nucleotides outside the gene matches: 11. CDR1 is SQVTM, CDR2 ANQGSEA, per germline. The CDR3 DNA follows: TGCAGCGTTGAGTTGACGGGGACAGGAGATTCCTACGAGCAGTACTTC. Translating gives CSVELTGTGDSYEQYF.

This chain connects TRBV4-3 to TRBJ1-2, with D tentatively TRBD1 (5 bases). The germline CDR1 and CDR2 sequences are LGHNA and YSLEER. This CDR3 region has 14 residues. Trimming removed 0 bases at V and 3 bases at J, with 8 bases between. In DNA, the CDR3 is TGCGCCAGCAGCCAAGATACAGGAGACTATGGCTACACCTTC. Encoded protein: CASSQDTGDYGYTF.

The gene calls are TRBV7-3 and TRBJ2-2; a possible D gene is TRBD1 (6 bases). The CDR3 consists of 15 residues. The V end was cut by 0 bases, the J end by 6 bases, with 11 bases between. Germline-derived CDR1 and CDR2 are SGHTA and FQGTGA. CDR3 in amino acids: CASSLTGTSAGELFF. The CDR3 DNA reads as TGTGCCAGCAGCTTAACGGGGACATCGGCCGGGGAGCTGTTTTTT. The variable domain in full, with the rest retrieved from reference TRBV7-3 and TRBJ2-2, is GAGVSQTPSNKVTEKGKYVELRCDPISGHTALYWYRQSLGQGPEFLIYFQGTGAADDSGLPNDRFFAVRPEGSVSTLKIQRTERGDSAVYLCASSLTGTSAGELFFGEGSRLTVL.

The J gene is TRBJ2-7, the V gene TRBV4-1; the match to TRBD1 covers 9 bases. The V segment lost 2 bases and the J segment 1 base; nucleotides outside the gene matches: 6. The CDR3 is 16 residues long. Per germline, CDR1 MGHRA and CDR2 YSYEKL. This CDR3 reads CASSQLSGTGSYEQYF. The DNA for the CDR3 is TGCGCCAGCAGCCAACTCTCCGGGACAGGGTCCTACGAGCAGTACTTC.

The V gene is TRBV29-1, the J gene TRBJ2-1; TRBD2 matches 10 bases. Per germline, CDR1 SQVTM and CDR2 ANQGSEA. V was clipped by 3 bases and J by 7 bases; unmatched bases: 6. CDR3 size: 14 residues. The CDR3 nucleotides are TGCAGCGTTGACCTAGCGGGAGTGTGGAATGAGCAGTTCTTC. This codes for CSVDLAGVWNEQFF.

The chain is built from TRBV5-6 and TRBJ1-1; D may be TRBD1 (5 bases). CDR1 and CDR2 (germline): SGHDT, YYEEEE. CDR3 length equals 14 residues. The V and J ends lost 2 bases and 1 base respectively, with 9 bases between them. In nucleotides, the CDR3 is TGTGCCAGCAGCTTACTCGGACAGAACACTGAAGCTTTCTTT. This codes for CASSLLGQNTEAFF.

This sequence joins TRBV7-8 and TRBJ2-1, with 8 positions matching TRBD2. Germline-derived CDR1 and CDR2 are SGHVS and FQNEAQ. Losses at the gene ends were 1 base for V and 6 bases for J; bases not matched to a gene: 11. This CDR3 is 17 amino acids long. CDR3 sequence (DNA): TGTGCCAGCAGCTTAGTGTGGGCGGGAGGCCCCCCCAATGAGCAGTTCTTC. This codes for CASSLVWAGGPPNEQFF.

The CDR3 is CASSAGGSADNEQFF. CDR3 DNA sequence: TGTGCCAGCAGCGCCGGGGGGTCGGCCGACAATGAGCAGTTCTTC. The chain has TRBV9 and TRBJ2-1, with 7 bases identical to TRBD2. Germline values: CDR1 SGDLS, CDR2 YYNGEE. The ends lost 3 bases at V and 5 bases at J; junction bases unmatched: 8. This CDR3 comprises 15 residues.

The chain couples TRBV2 to TRBJ2-3; 12 positions agree with TRBD2. This CDR3 region has 16 residues. Germline V lookup: CDR1 SNHLY, CDR2 FYNNEI. The ends lost 6 bases at V and 5 bases at J; junction bases unmatched: 9. CDR3 sequence: CASRRSTSGSGDTQYF. The CDR3 coding sequence is TGTGCCAGCAGAAGGTCGACTAGCGGGAGCGGAGATACGCAGTATTTT.

V gene TRBV5-4 combines with J gene TRBJ1-2; perhaps TRBD1 as D (5 bases). The CDR3 has 15 residues. V was pared by 0 bases and J by 0 bases, with 9 bases between. The germline CDR1 and CDR2 sequences are SGHNT and YYREEE (reference sequence). The CDR3 loop reads CASSLDQGANYGYTF. The CDR3 nucleotides are TGTGCCAGCAGCTTGGATCAGGGCGCTAACTATGGCTACACCTTC.

The table lists this clone with a count of one. This sample also contains other DNA sequences that code for the same CDR3. V is TRBV6-6 and J is TRBJ2-3; 16 positions match TRBD2. Per the germline V gene, CDR1 is MNHNY and CDR2 is SVGAGI (reference sequence). The CDR3 is 16 residues long. Unmatched junction bases numbered 3, after V lost 5 bases and J lost 4 bases. The CDR3: CASSRGLAGGPDTQYF. For the CDR3, the DNA is TGTGCCAGCAGTCGGGGACTAGCGGGAGGGCCAGATACGCAGTATTTT.

The J gene is TRBJ1-2, the V gene TRBV10-3; 9 nucleotides line up with TRBD1. Germline V lookup: CDR1 ENHRY, CDR2 SYGVKD. This CDR3 is 16 amino acids long. The V segment lost 0 bases and the J segment 4 bases; nucleotides outside the gene matches: 6. The CDR3 spells CAISESNRGRGYGYTF. DNA of the CDR3: TGTGCCATCAGTGAGTCGAACAGGGGGCGCGGCTATGGCTACACCTTC.

The gene calls are TRBV7-3 and TRBJ2-2; possible D gene TRBD2, 5 bases. From germline, CDR1 is SGHTA and CDR2 FQGTGA. V shed 5 bases and J shed 2 bases, with 15 bases lying between them. The CDR3 consists of 16 residues. CDR3 in DNA: TGTGCCAGCAGCCCGTCCCCGCTAGCTAACACCGGGGAGCTGTTTTTT. Residues: CASSPSPLANTGELFF.

The sample holds one count of this clone. The rearrangement joins TRBV18 to TRBJ2-3; D is unclear. Trimming pared 6 bases from V and 4 bases from J, leaving 14 bases between. Germline-derived CDR1 and CDR2 are KGHSH and LQKENI. This CDR3 contains 14 residues. This CDR3 is CASSSTAGPDTQYF. CDR3 nucleotide sequence: TGTGCCAGCTCGTCGACCGCTGGGCCAGATACGCAGTATTTT.